The sequence of this T cell receptor beta chain was determined in a study of cytomegalovirus exposure and HLA in healthy donors. Study outcomes and limitations: Subsequent analysis found a tendency for first-cohort TCR clusters to co-occur within the 120 or so validation repertoires.

Germline trimming cut 5 bases from V and 2 bases from J; bases unmatched to any gene: 4. The germline V gene has CDR1 SGDLS and CDR2 YYNGEE. This CDR3 comprises 13 residues. Clones were sequenced by immunoSEQ multiplex PCR, and TCRdb holds only the in-frame ones, with some missing. The table has 260,000 or so clones, around nine tenths seen once; the top ten hold 2.6%. This clone came up many times. Its antigen is still unknown. Sequenced: PBMCs. The receptor's source is a man aged 18 to 29 in good health and CMV-seronegative. The chain is built from TRBV9 and TRBJ2-7; 7 nucleotides align to TRBD1. The chain's CDR3 is CASRSDRAYEQYF. DNA for the CDR3: TGTGCCAGCAGATCCGACAGGGCCTACGAGCAGTACTTC.